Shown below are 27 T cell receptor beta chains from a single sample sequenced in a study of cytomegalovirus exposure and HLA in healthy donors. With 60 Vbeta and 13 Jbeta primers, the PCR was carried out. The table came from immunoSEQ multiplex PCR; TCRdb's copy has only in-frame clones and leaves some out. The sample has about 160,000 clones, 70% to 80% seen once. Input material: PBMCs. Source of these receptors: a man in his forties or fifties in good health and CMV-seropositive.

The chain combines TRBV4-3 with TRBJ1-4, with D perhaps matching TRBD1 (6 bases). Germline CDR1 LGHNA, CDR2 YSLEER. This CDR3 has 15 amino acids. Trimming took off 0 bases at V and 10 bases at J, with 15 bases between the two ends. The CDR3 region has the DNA TGCGCCAGCAGCCAAGAAGGGGGAGCCCAGGGAAAACTGTTTTTT. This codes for CASSQEGGAQGKLFF.

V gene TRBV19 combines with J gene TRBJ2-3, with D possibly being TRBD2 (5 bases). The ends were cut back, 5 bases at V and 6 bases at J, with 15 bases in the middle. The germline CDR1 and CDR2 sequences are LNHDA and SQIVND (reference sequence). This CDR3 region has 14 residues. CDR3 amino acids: CASSDGLIGDTQYF. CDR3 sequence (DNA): TGTGCCAGTAGTGACGGACTGATCGGGGATACGCAGTATTTT.

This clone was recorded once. The CDR3 DNA reads as TGCAGCGTCCTCAGGTACACTGAAGCTTTCTTT. This encodes CSVLRYTEAFF. V gene TRBV29-1 combines with J gene TRBJ1-1; no clear D gene. The CDR3 is made up of 11 amino acids. The germline V gene has CDR1 SQVTM and CDR2 ANQGSEA. Trimming pared 6 bases from V and 3 bases from J, leaving 8 bases between.

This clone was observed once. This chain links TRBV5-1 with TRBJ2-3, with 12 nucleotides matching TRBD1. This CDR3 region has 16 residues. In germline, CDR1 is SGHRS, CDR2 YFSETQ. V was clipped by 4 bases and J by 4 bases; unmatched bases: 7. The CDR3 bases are TGCGCCAGCAGCCTGGGACAGGGGGCGAAATCAGATACGCAGTATTTT. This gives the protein CASSLGQGAKSDTQYF.

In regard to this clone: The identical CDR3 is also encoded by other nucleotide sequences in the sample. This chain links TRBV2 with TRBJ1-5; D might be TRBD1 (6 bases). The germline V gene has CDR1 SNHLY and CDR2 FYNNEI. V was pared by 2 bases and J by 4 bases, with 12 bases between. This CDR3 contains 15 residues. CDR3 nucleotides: TGTGCCAGCAGTGAACTCGGCAGGGGAAATCAGCCCCAGCATTTT. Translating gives CASSELGRGNQPQHF.

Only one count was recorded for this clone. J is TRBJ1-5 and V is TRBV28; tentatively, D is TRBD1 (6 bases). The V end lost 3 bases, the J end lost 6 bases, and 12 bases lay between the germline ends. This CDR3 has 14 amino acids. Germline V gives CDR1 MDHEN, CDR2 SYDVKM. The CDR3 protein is CASSLGGGAQPQHF. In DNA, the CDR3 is TGTGCCAGCAGTTTGGGAGGGGGAGCTCAGCCCCAGCATTTT.

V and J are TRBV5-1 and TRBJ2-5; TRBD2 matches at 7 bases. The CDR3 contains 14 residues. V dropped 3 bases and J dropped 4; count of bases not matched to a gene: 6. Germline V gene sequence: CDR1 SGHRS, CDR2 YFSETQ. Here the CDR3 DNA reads TGCGCCAGCAGCTCCCGGACTAGTGCAGAGACCCAGTACTTC. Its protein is CASSSRTSAETQYF.

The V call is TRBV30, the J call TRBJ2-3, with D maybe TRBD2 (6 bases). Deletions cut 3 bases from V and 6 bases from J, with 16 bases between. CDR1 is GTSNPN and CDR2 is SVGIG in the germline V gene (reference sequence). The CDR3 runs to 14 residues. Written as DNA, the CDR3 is TGTGCCTGGAGAGGAGGGGCCTCAAGGGATACGCAGTATTTT. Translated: CAWRGGASRDTQYF.

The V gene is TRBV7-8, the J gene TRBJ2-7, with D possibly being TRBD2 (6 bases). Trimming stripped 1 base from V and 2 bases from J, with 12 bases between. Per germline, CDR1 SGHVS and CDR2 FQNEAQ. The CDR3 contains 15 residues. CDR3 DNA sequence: TGTGCCAGCAGCTTAGGGGCGGGGCCCGCCTACGAGCAGTACTTC. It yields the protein CASSLGAGPAYEQYF.

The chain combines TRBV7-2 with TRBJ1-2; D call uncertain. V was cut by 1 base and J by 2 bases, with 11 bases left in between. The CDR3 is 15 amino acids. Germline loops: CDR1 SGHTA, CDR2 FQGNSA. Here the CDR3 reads CASSLGAPMNYGYTF. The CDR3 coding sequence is TGTGCCAGCAGCTTAGGGGCTCCAATGAACTATGGCTACACCTTC. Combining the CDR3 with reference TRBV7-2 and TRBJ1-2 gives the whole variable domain GAGVSQSPSNKVTEKGKDVELRCDPISGHTALYWYRQSLGQGLEFLIYFQGNSAPDKSGLPSDRFSAERTGGSVSTLTIQRTQQEDSAVYLCASSLGAPMNYGYTFGSGTRLTVV.

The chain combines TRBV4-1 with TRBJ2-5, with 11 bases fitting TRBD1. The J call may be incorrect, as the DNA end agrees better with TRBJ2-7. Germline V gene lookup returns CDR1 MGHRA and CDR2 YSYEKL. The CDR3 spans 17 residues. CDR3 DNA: TGCGCCAGCAGCCAAGAGCCCTCCGGGACAGGGGGTACCGAGCAGTACTTC. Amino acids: CASSQEPSGTGGTEQYF.

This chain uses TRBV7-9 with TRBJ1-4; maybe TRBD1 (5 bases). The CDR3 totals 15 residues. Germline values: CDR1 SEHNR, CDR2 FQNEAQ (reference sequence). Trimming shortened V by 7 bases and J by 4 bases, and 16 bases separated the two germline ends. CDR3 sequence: CASTPPEGLNEKLFF. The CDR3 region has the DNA TGTGCCAGCACCCCTCCGGAGGGGCTTAATGAAAAACTGTTTTTT. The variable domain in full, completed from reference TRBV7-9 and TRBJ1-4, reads DTGVSQNPRHKITKRGQNVTFRCDPISEHNRLYWYRQTLGQGPEFLTYFQNEAQLEKSRLLSDRFSAERPKGSFSTLEIQRTEQGDSAMYLCASTPPEGLNEKLFFGSGTQLSVL.

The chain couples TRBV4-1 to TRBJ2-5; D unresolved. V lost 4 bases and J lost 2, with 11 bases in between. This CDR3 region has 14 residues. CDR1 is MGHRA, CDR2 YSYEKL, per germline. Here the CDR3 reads CASSPRRAQETQYF. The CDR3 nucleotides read TGCGCCAGCAGCCCCCGAAGAGCTCAAGAGACCCAGTACTTC.

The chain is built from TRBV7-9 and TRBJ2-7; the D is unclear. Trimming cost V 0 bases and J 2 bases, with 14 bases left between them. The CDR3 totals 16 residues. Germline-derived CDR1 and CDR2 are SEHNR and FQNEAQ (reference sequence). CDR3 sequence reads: CASSLAVPSRAYEQYF. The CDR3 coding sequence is TGTGCCAGCAGCTTAGCAGTCCCTTCTAGAGCCTACGAGCAGTACTTC. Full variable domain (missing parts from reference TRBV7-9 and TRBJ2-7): DTGVSQNPRHKITKRGQNVTFRCDPISEHNRLYWYRQTLGQGPEFLTYFQNEAQLEKSRLLSDRFSAERPKGSFSTLEIQRTEQGDSAMYLCASSLAVPSRAYEQYFGPGTRLTVT.

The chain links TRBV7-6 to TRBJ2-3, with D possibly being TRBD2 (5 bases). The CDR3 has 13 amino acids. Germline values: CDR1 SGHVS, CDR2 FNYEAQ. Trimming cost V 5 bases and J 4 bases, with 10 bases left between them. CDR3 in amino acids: CASSRGPPDTQYF. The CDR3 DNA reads TGTGCCAGCAGCCGCGGGCCCCCAGATACGCAGTATTTT.

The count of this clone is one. CDR3 protein: CASRRVGARETQYF. The CDR3 nucleotides are TGTGCCAGCAGAAGGGTGGGGGCCCGAGAGACCCAGTACTTC. The V gene is TRBV6-5, the J gene TRBJ2-5, with TRBD1 as a possible D gene (6 bases). The V gene lost 6 bases and the J gene lost 4 bases, with 15 bases spanning the gap. Germline V gene data show CDR1 as MNHEY and CDR2 as SVGAGI. This CDR3 contains 14 residues.

DNA of the CDR3: TGTGCCAGCAGCGCCGTAGCGGGGGGACCGACCTACGAGCAGTACTTC. Protein product: CASSAVAGGPTYEQYF. The chain carries TRBV9 and TRBJ2-7; 10 nucleotides match TRBD2. Germline V lookup: CDR1 SGDLS, CDR2 YYNGEE. Losses at the gene ends were 3 bases for V and 2 bases for J; bases not matched to a gene: 8. The CDR3 loop spans 16 amino acids.

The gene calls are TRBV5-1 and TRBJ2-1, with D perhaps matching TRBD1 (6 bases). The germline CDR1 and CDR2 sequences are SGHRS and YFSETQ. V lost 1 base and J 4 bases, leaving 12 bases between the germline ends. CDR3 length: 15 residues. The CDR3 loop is CASSLLRTAYNEQFF. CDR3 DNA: TGCGCCAGCAGCTTGTTAAGGACAGCTTACAATGAGCAGTTCTTC. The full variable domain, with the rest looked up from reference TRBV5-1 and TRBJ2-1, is KAGVTQTPRYLIKTRGQQVTLSCSPISGHRSVSWYQQTPGQGLQFLFEYFSETQRNKGNFPGRFSGRQFSNSRSEMNVSTLELGDSALYLCASSLLRTAYNEQFFGPGTRLTVL.

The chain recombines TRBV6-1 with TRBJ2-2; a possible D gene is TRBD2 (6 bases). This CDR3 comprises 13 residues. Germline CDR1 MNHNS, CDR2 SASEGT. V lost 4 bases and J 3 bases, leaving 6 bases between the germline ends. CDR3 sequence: CASSGGDTGELFF. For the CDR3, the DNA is TGTGCCAGCAGTGGCGGGGACACCGGGGAGCTGTTTTTT.

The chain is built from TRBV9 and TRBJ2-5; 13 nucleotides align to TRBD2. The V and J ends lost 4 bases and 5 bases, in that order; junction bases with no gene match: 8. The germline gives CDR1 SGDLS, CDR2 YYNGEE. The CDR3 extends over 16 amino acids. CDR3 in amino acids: CASSPTSGGAGETQYF. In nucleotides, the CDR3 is TGTGCCAGCAGCCCTACTAGCGGGGGGGCCGGTGAGACCCAGTACTTC.

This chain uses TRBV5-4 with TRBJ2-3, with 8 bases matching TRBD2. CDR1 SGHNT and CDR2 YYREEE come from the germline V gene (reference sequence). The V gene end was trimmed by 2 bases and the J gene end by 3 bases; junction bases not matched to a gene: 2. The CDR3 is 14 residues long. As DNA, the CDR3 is TGTGCCAGCAGCTTCAGCGGGGGTACAGATACGCAGTATTTT. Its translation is CASSFSGGTDTQYF.

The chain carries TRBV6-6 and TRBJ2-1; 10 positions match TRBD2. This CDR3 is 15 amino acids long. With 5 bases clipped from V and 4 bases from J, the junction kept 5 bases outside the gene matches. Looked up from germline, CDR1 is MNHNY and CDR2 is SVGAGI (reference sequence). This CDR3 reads CASSQSGGAYNEQFF. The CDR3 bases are TGTGCCAGCAGTCAAAGCGGGGGGGCTTACAATGAGCAGTTCTTC.

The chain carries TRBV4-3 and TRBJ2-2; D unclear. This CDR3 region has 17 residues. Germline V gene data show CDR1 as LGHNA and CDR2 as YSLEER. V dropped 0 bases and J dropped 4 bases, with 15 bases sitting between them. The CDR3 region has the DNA TGCGCCAGCAGCCAAGATCGCGGTTGGCCCTTCACCGGGGAGCTGTTTTTT. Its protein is CASSQDRGWPFTGELFF.

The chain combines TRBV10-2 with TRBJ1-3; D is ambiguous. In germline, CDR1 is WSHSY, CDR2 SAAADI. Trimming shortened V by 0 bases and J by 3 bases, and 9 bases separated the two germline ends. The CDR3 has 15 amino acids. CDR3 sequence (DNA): TGCGCCAGCAGTGAGTCAAAGGGAGTTGGAAACACCATATATTTT. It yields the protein CASSESKGVGNTIYF.

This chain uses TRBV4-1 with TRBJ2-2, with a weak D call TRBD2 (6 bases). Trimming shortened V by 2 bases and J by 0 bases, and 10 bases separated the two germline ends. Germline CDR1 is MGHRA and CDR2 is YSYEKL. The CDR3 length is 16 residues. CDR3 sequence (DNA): TGCGCCAGCAGCCAATGGGCGGGGTCGAACACCGGGGAGCTGTTTTTT. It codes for CASSQWAGSNTGELFF.

CDR3 nucleotide sequence: TGCGCCAGCAGCTGGACAGGGATGAACACTGAAGCTTTCTTT. This sequence encodes CASSWTGMNTEAFF. The chain employs TRBV5-1 and TRBJ1-1, with TRBD1 matching over 8 bases. The junction had 1 base not matched to a gene; V was cut back by 3 bases and J by 0 bases. Germline assignment: CDR1 SGHRS and CDR2 YFSETQ. This CDR3 comprises 14 residues.

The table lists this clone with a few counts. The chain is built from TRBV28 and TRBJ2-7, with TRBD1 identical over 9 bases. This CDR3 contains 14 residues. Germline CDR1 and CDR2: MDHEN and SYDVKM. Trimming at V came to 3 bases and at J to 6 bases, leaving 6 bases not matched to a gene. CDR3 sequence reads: CASSLGTGMGEQYF. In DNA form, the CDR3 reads TGTGCCAGCAGTTTGGGGACAGGGATGGGCGAGCAGTACTTC.